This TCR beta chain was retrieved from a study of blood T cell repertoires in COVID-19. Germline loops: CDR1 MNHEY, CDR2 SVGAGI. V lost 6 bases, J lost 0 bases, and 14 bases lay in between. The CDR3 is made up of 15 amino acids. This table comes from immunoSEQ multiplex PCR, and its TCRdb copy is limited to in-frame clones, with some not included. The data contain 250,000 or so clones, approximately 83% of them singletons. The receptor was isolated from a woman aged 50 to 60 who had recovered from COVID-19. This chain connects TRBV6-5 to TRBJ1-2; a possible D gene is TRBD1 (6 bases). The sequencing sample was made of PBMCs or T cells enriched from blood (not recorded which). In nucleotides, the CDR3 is TGTGCCAGCAGGGGGAACAGGGCCTCTAACTATGGCTACACCTTC. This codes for CASRGNRASNYGYTF.